These 29 T cell receptor beta chains came from one sample sequenced in a study of blood T cell repertoires in COVID-19. Repertoires were generated with immunoSEQ multiplex PCR, while TCRdb's copy carries only in-frame clones and drops some. The table shows roughly 70,000 clones, with roughly nine tenths occurring only once. Sequenced material: peripheral blood. These receptor sequences come from a man between 50 and 59 years old with acute or convalescent COVID-19.

The rearrangement uses TRBV10-3 and TRBJ2-3, with 16 nucleotides matching TRBD2. The CDR3 is 17 residues long. J lost 4 bases, V lost 6 bases, and 7 bases had no gene match. Germline CDR1 is ENHRY and CDR2 is SYGVKD. The CDR3 region is CAISPGLAGGRADTQYF. The DNA of the CDR3 is TGTGCCATCAGCCCGGGACTAGCGGGAGGGCGGGCAGATACGCAGTATTTT.

This clone has only one observation. Other DNA sequences from this sample encode an identical CDR3 as well. V gene TRBV20-1 combines with J gene TRBJ2-7; a weak D match, TRBD2 (5 bases). In germline, CDR1 is DFQATT, CDR2 SNEGSKA (reference sequence). CDR3 length: 11 residues. The V and J ends lost 6 bases and 5 bases respectively, with 11 bases between them. CDR3 sequence reads: CSARAGHEQYV. In DNA form, the CDR3 reads TGCAGTGCGCGGGCGGGCCACGAGCAGTACGTC.

The chain employs TRBV7-2 and TRBJ1-4; TRBD1 is a possible D gene (6 bases). This CDR3 has 15 amino acids. With 5 bases removed from V and 4 bases from J, the gap between germline ends came to 14 bases. Germline V gives CDR1 SGHTA, CDR2 FQGNSA. The CDR3 region is CASSIQPGHNEKLFF. The CDR3 DNA is TGTGCCAGCAGCATACAACCGGGACATAATGAAAAACTGTTTTTT.

This rearrangement joins TRBV9 to TRBJ2-1, with TRBD2 identical over 10 bases. CDR3 length: 15 residues. Per germline, CDR1 SGDLS and CDR2 YYNGEE. The J segment lost 3 bases and the V segment lost 4 bases, leaving 4 bases of the junction unmatched. CDR3 nucleotides: TGTGCCAGCAGCCTCCGGACTAGCGGCTACAATGAGCAGTTCTTC. It translates to CASSLRTSGYNEQFF.

The chain has TRBV30 and TRBJ2-3; TRBD1 matches 7 bases. Trimming cost V 4 bases and J 4 bases; bases outside gene matches: 11. Germline CDR1 reads GTSNPN; CDR2 reads SVGIG (reference sequence). The CDR3 length is 15 residues. The CDR3 sequence is CAWTGPQGVADTQYF. The CDR3 DNA reads as TGTGCCTGGACCGGACCCCAGGGGGTCGCAGATACGCAGTATTTT.

The chain recombines TRBV5-1 with TRBJ2-2, with 10 nucleotides matching TRBD2. This CDR3 contains 16 residues. V shed 4 bases, J shed 0 bases, and the junction held 3 bases outside the gene matches. Germline lookup yields CDR1 SGHRS and CDR2 YFSETQ. The CDR3 bases are TGCGCCAGCAGCACTGGACTAGCGGCGAACACCGGGGAGCTGTTTTTT. This encodes CASSTGLAANTGELFF.

This chain joins TRBV12-3 or TRBV12-4 and TRBJ2-7, with 7 bases that match TRBD1. This CDR3 contains 13 residues. V lost 5 bases to trimming and J lost 4 bases; unmatched junction nucleotides: 5. The CDR3, as DNA: TGTGCCAGCAGTGAGGGACAGCGTTACGAGCAGTACTTC. Translation gives CASSEGQRYEQYF.

The V gene is TRBV19, the J gene TRBJ1-5; TRBD1 is a possible D gene (6 bases). This CDR3 spans 15 amino acids. The V gene lost 8 bases and the J gene lost 3 bases, with 17 bases spanning the gap. Germline V CDR1 and CDR2: LNHDA, SQIVND (reference sequence). The CDR3 reads CASWSSDRNNQPQHF. DNA of the CDR3: TGTGCCAGTTGGAGCTCCGACAGGAACAATCAGCCCCAGCATTTT.

This clone appeared a single time. J is TRBJ2-6 and V is TRBV4-3; D is undetermined. CDR1 and CDR2 (germline): LGHNA, YSLEER. V was trimmed by 0 bases and J by 7 bases, leaving 7 bases between them. CDR3 length equals 14 residues. The CDR3 bases are TGCGCCAGCAGCCAAGATCAGGTAGCCAACGTCCTGACTTTC. Its protein product is CASSQDQVANVLTF.

The chain couples TRBV11-1 to TRBJ1-6; D remains unclear. The germline V gene encodes CDR1 SGHAT and CDR2 FQDESV (reference sequence). V was shortened by 2 bases and J by 7 bases, with 15 bases between the two germline ends. CDR3 length: 16 amino acids. CDR3 coding DNA: TGTGCCAGCAGCTTATCGGCGGGGAATGGAAATTCACCCCTCCACTTT. Its translation is CASSLSAGNGNSPLHF.

The genes are TRBV3-1 (or the pseudogene TRBV3-2) and TRBJ1-5; the D is unclear. The CDR3 runs to 14 residues. V was pared by 0 bases and J by 7 bases, with 10 bases between. Germline-derived CDR1 and CDR2 are LGHDT and YNNKEL (reference sequence). The DNA of the CDR3 is TGTGCCAGCAGCCAAGATACACGGAGCCAGCCCCAGCATTTT. This sequence encodes CASSQDTRSQPQHF.

The genes are TRBV6-6 and TRBJ1-1; 8 nucleotides agree with TRBD1. The V segment lost 6 bases and the J segment 5 bases; nucleotides outside the gene matches: 5. This CDR3 has 13 residues. In germline, CDR1 is MNHNY, CDR2 SVGAGI (reference sequence). In DNA, the CDR3 is TGTGCCAGCAGACGCACAGGGGGAACTGAAGCTTTCTTT. Residues: CASRRTGGTEAFF.

CDR3: CASSLGDTEAFF. Here the CDR3 DNA reads TGTGCCAGCAGTCTCGGGGATACTGAAGCTTTCTTT. The V and J genes are TRBV6-5 and TRBJ1-1; D uncertain. This CDR3 contains 12 residues. Trimming stripped 5 bases from V and 5 bases from J, with 9 bases between. Germline CDR1 and CDR2: MNHEY and SVGAGI.

This clone was observed once. The rearrangement uses TRBV18 and TRBJ1-2, with 8 bases fitting TRBD1. V shed 3 bases and J 8 bases; nucleotides not matched to a gene: 8. Germline V gene lookup returns CDR1 KGHSH and CDR2 LQKENI. The CDR3 has 14 amino acids. The CDR3 DNA reads TGTGCCAGCTCACCTGACAGGGGTTTATTCGGCTACACCTTC. This gives the protein CASSPDRGLFGYTF.

The chain links TRBV6-5 to TRBJ1-6, with TRBD1 matching over 7 bases. CDR3 size: 15 residues. Germline lookup yields CDR1 MNHEY and CDR2 SVGAGI. V gave up 6 bases and J gave up 4 bases; unmatched junction bases: 6. The chain's CDR3 is CASSPPGQYNSPLHF. In DNA form, the CDR3 reads TGTGCCAGCAGCCCCCCGGGACAGTATAATTCACCCCTCCACTTT.

This chain joins TRBV10-3 and TRBJ1-1, with TRBD1 matching 10 bases. There are 14 residues in the CDR3. Germline values: CDR1 ENHRY, CDR2 SYGVKD. V was pared by 6 bases and J by 5 bases, with 6 bases of the junction left unmatched. The CDR3 sequence: CAIRRRDRGTEAFF. DNA for the CDR3: TGTGCCATCAGACGCCGGGACAGGGGTACTGAAGCTTTCTTT.

The chain employs TRBV7-6 and TRBJ2-3; D remains ambiguous. V was pared by 1 base and J by 4 bases, with 12 bases between. The CDR3 covers 15 residues. From germline, CDR1 is SGHVS and CDR2 FNYEAQ. The CDR3 nucleotides read TGTGCCAGCAGCTTAGAGGCTAGGCCCCCAGATACGCAGTATTTT. It specifies CASSLEARPPDTQYF.

The gene calls are TRBV19 and TRBJ1-1; D uncertain. Germline V gene sequence: CDR1 LNHDA, CDR2 SQIVND (reference sequence). The CDR3 length is 11 residues. Trimming removed 6 bases from V and 5 bases from J, with 7 bases in between. The CDR3 sequence: CASRAVTEAFF. In nucleotides, the CDR3 is TGTGCCAGTAGGGCCGTTACTGAAGCTTTCTTT.

This clone was seen a single time. V usage is TRBV4-1 and J usage is TRBJ2-5; 11 bases match TRBD2. V lost 2 bases to trimming and J lost 2 bases; unmatched junction nucleotides: 10. This CDR3 has 18 residues. Per the germline V gene, CDR1 is MGHRA and CDR2 is YSYEKL. The CDR3 DNA follows: TGCGCCAGCAGCCAACTACTAGCGGGAGTTCTTTGGCAAGAGACCCAGTACTTC. This encodes CASSQLLAGVLWQETQYF.

The chain uses TRBV19 and TRBJ1-5, with D possibly TRBD1 on 6 matching bases. The V and J ends lost 6 bases and 5 bases respectively, with 17 bases between them. Germline V gene data show CDR1 as LNHDA and CDR2 as SQIVND (reference sequence). The CDR3 has 15 residues. The CDR3 DNA sequence: TGTGCCAGTAGCCGGGGGGGCAGCCAAGATCAGCCCCAGCATTTT. It is translated as CASSRGGSQDQPQHF. The whole variable domain, filled in from reference TRBV19 and TRBJ1-5, reads DGGITQSPKYLFRKEGQNVTLSCEQNLNHDAMYWYRQDPGQGLRLIYYSQIVNDFQKGDIAEGYSVSREKKESFPLTVTSAQKNPTAFYLCASSRGGSQDQPQHFGDGTRLSIL.

The chain uses TRBV7-9 and TRBJ2-7; 9 bases are shared with TRBD1. The V gene's germline CDR1 is SEHNR and CDR2 FQNEAQ (reference sequence). This CDR3 region has 17 residues. V lost 3 bases to trimming and J lost 0 bases; unmatched junction nucleotides: 9. The CDR3 coding sequence is TGTGCCAGCAGCTTTACTCCCGGGACAGGGTACTCCTACGAGCAGTACTTC. It translates to CASSFTPGTGYSYEQYF.

This sequence joins TRBV30 and TRBJ2-7; the match to TRBD2 covers 7 bases. Germline V gives CDR1 GTSNPN, CDR2 SVGIG (reference sequence). V lost 1 base, J lost 0 bases, and 0 bases stayed unmatched. The CDR3 loop spans 13 amino acids. CDR3 coding DNA: TGTGCCTGGAGTGAGCGGGGCTCCTACGAGCAGTACTTC. It codes for CAWSERGSYEQYF.

The chain combines TRBV7-9 with TRBJ1-1; TRBD1 is a possible D gene (6 bases). V lost 4 bases and J lost 5, with 11 bases in between. The CDR3 extends over 13 amino acids. CDR1 is SEHNR, CDR2 FQNEAQ, per germline (reference sequence). CDR3 region: CASSYRVGTEAFF. Here the CDR3 DNA reads TGTGCCAGCAGCTACAGGGTTGGAACTGAAGCTTTCTTT.

CDR3 residues: CASSLYRSPNYGYTF. CDR3 bases: TGTGCCAGCAGCCTCTACAGGAGCCCTAACTATGGCTACACCTTC. V usage is TRBV6-4 and J usage is TRBJ1-2; perhaps TRBD1 as D (5 bases). From germline, CDR1 is MRHNA and CDR2 SNTAGT. The CDR3 extends over 15 amino acids. Trimming removed 6 bases at V and 0 bases at J, with 14 bases between.

This chain uses TRBV7-8 with TRBJ2-7, with TRBD2 as a possible D gene (6 bases). With 3 bases removed from V and 6 bases from J, the gap between germline ends came to 15 bases. Looked up from germline, CDR1 is SGHVS and CDR2 is FQNEAQ. This CDR3 contains 14 residues. The DNA of the CDR3 is TGTGCCAGCAGCTTCCTAACTAGCAGCTCCGAGCAGTACTTC. This translates into CASSFLTSSSEQYF.

In its sample, this clone was seen a few times. The chain joins TRBV19 to TRBJ2-3; perhaps TRBD2 as D (7 bases). CDR1 and CDR2 from the germline V gene are LNHDA and SQIVND (reference sequence). The V end lost 2 bases, the J end lost 5 bases, and 17 bases lay between the germline ends. CDR3 length equals 16 residues. The CDR3 DNA sequence: TGTGCCAGTAGTATAACGAGGGGGGGCTCTAGAGATACGCAGTATTTT. Its protein product is CASSITRGGSRDTQYF.

The rearrangement joins TRBV10-3 to TRBJ1-1, with a tentative D call TRBD1 (6 bases). This CDR3 contains 13 residues. V was trimmed by 7 bases and J by 5 bases, leaving 14 bases between them. In germline, CDR1 is ENHRY, CDR2 SYGVKD. Written as DNA, the CDR3 is TGTGCCATCACCCCCAGGGGAGCAACTGAAGCTTTCTTT. This sequence encodes CAITPRGATEAFF.

This chain joins TRBV4-1 and TRBJ2-1, with 8 bases matching TRBD2. CDR1 and CDR2 (germline): MGHRA, YSYEKL. The V gene end was trimmed by 0 bases and the J gene end by 3 bases; junction bases not matched to a gene: 7. The CDR3 is made up of 17 amino acids. CDR3 region: CASSQDGGGPYYNEQFF. The CDR3 DNA reads TGCGCCAGCAGCCAAGATGGCGGGGGGCCCTACTACAATGAGCAGTTCTTC.

This clone was observed a handful of times. The CDR3 loop is CASSQAGHAGQPQHF. DNA of the CDR3: TGTGCCAGCAGCCAAGCGGGACACGCCGGTCAGCCCCAGCATTTT. J is TRBJ1-5 and V is TRBV3-1 (or the pseudogene TRBV3-2); tentative D call: TRBD1 (6 bases). The CDR3 contains 15 residues. V lost 1 base, J lost 6 bases, and 13 bases lay in between. Germline V gene lookup returns CDR1 LGHDT and CDR2 YNNKEL (reference sequence).